The T cell receptor beta chain under discussion was sequenced for a study of radiation and T cells in renal cell carcinoma. Germline V gives CDR1 LNHDA, CDR2 SQIVND (reference sequence). This CDR3 contains 13 residues. Trimming stripped 3 bases from V and 1 base from J, with 3 bases between. Sequencing was performed with immunoSEQ multiplex PCR; in TCRdb, only in-frame clones are kept and a portion is missing. This sample has 150,000 to 160,000 clones, with around 90% found just once. Time point reported: blood 2 weeks post-SBRT. Treatment indicated: 15 Gy SBRT to primary tumor, nephrectomy 4 weeks later. After SBRT, blood was collected at 2 and 4 weeks, plus baseline.

This receptor was taken from a woman in her forties or fifties with renal cell carcinoma. The sample was blood, taken from a patient whose treatment included radiotherapy and nephrectomy. The genes are TRBV19 and TRBJ2-2, with D unresolved. CDR3 residues: CASSMGNTGELFF. CDR3 coding DNA: TGTGCCAGTAGTATGGGGAACACCGGGGAGCTGTTTTTT.